This T cell receptor (beta chain) derives from a study of blood T cell repertoires in COVID-19. This table comes from immunoSEQ multiplex PCR, and its TCRdb copy is limited to in-frame clones, with some not included. The table lists about 190,000 clones, about four fifths of them singletons. The germline V gene has CDR1 GTSNPN and CDR2 SVGIG (reference sequence). The CDR3 extends over 15 amino acids. V dropped 1 base and J dropped 1 base, with 13 bases sitting between them. Assignments of participants to cohorts depended upon their own reported clinical history. Recovered status in Cohort 3 required two negative PCRs, clearance, or symptom resolution.

The TCR was taken from a woman aged 30 to 39 who had recovered from COVID-19. This sequence joins TRBV30 and TRBJ1-1, with D perhaps matching TRBD1 (6 bases). The sample taken for sequencing was PBMCs or T cells enriched from blood (not recorded which). The CDR3 loop reads CAWSESGTSNTEAFF. The DNA of the CDR3 is TGTGCCTGGAGTGAATCCGGGACATCGAACACTGAAGCTTTCTTT.